Following are 27 T cell receptor beta chains from one sample sequenced in a study of shared T cell receptors in the human thymus. The table came from immunoSEQ multiplex PCR; TCRdb's copy has only in-frame clones and leaves some out. The table has some 640,000 clones, over 75% seen once; the top ten hold just under 0.0095%. These data also formed part of another study, on human thymus T cells.

Sequencing input: thymocytes. The source of these receptors is a boy under two years old with a congenital heart defect.

This rearrangement joins TRBV28 to TRBJ1-5; tentatively, D is TRBD1 (5 bases). The CDR3 covers 13 residues. The germline gives CDR1 MDHEN, CDR2 SYDVKM. The germline V and J ends were trimmed by 2 bases and 4 bases, with 6 bases remaining between them. In DNA form, the CDR3 reads TGTGCCAGCAGTTTACAGGGAAATCAGCCCCAGCATTTT. It is translated as CASSLQGNQPQHF. Full variable domain (rest looked up from reference TRBV28 and TRBJ1-5): DVKVTQSSRYLVKRTGEKVFLECVQDMDHENMFWYRQDPGLGLRLIYFSYDVKMKEKGDIPEGYSVSREKKERFSLILESASTNQTSMYLCASSLQGNQPQHFGDGTRLSIL.

The chain recombines TRBV4-3 with TRBJ2-7; TRBD2 matches at 9 bases. Germline loops: CDR1 LGHNA, CDR2 YSLEER. J lost 6 bases, V lost 0 bases, and 9 bases had no gene match. The CDR3 is 16 amino acids. In nucleotides, the CDR3 is TGCGCCAGCAGCCAAGATTTGGCTAGCGGGAATCTCGAGCAGTACTTC. Its translation is CASSQDLASGNLEQYF.

V and J are TRBV11-2 and TRBJ1-2, with D hard to call. The CDR3 loop spans 11 amino acids. Trimming pared 4 bases from V and 3 bases from J, leaving 3 bases between. Germline CDR1 and CDR2: SGHAT and FQNNGV. CDR3 amino acids: CASSSDYGYTF. DNA for the CDR3: TGTGCCAGCAGCTCGGACTATGGCTACACCTTC. Supplemented by reference TRBV11-2 and TRBJ1-2, the full variable domain reads EAGVAQSPRYKIIEKRQSVAFWCNPISGHATLYWYQQILGQGPKLLIQFQNNGVVDDSQLPKDRFSAERLKGVDSTLKIQPAKLEDSAVYLCASSSDYGYTFGSGTRLTVV.

The chain joins TRBV7-9 to TRBJ2-7, with 7 bases matching TRBD1. This CDR3 has 11 residues. CDR1 is SEHNR, CDR2 FQNEAQ, per germline (reference sequence). The junction had 0 bases not matched to a gene; V was cut back by 8 bases and J by 2 bases. The CDR3 region has the DNA TGTGCCAGCCAGGGGGCCTACGAGCAGTACTTC. Translating gives CASQGAYEQYF.

V gene TRBV11-2 combines with J gene TRBJ2-3; D possibly corresponds to TRBD1 (6 bases). The V and J ends lost 2 bases and 2 bases respectively, with 11 bases between them. Germline V gene sequence: CDR1 SGHAT, CDR2 FQNNGV. The CDR3 length is 15 residues. The CDR3 sequence is CASSLLGGITDTQYF. CDR3 coding DNA: TGTGCCAGCAGCTTATTAGGGGGAATCACAGATACGCAGTATTTT.

CDR3 sequence reads: CSVVRRGTEKLFF. CDR3 coding DNA: TGCAGCGTTGTGCGCAGGGGCACTGAAAAACTGTTTTTT. The chain is built from TRBV29-1 and TRBJ1-4; the D gene is possibly TRBD1 (6 bases). Trimming stripped 4 bases from V and 7 bases from J, with 13 bases between. This CDR3 has 13 amino acids. CDR1 is SQVTM and CDR2 is ANQGSEA in the germline V gene. The full variable domain, rest sourced from reference TRBV29-1 and TRBJ1-4, is SAVISQKPSRDICQRGTSLTIQCQVDSQVTMMFWYRQQPGQSLTLIATANQGSEATYESGFVIDKFPISRPNLTFSTLTVSNMSPEDSSIYLCSVVRRGTEKLFFGSGTQLSVL.

The chain employs TRBV9 and TRBJ2-3, with 12 bases identical to TRBD2. The CDR3 contains 17 residues. From germline, CDR1 is SGDLS and CDR2 YYNGEE. V trimming: 4 bases; J trimming: 3 bases; junction bases outside the gene matches: 9. The CDR3 protein is CASSLTGTSGWTDTQYF. The CDR3 nucleotides read TGTGCCAGCAGCTTAACCGGGACTAGCGGGTGGACAGATACGCAGTATTTT.

CDR3 in amino acids: CASSQARATNEKLFF. CDR3 bases: TGCGCCAGCAGCCAAGCCAGGGCAACTAATGAAAAACTGTTTTTT. This chain uses TRBV4-1 with TRBJ1-4, with a weak D call TRBD1 (5 bases). The CDR3 runs 15 residues. Per the germline V gene, CDR1 is MGHRA and CDR2 is YSYEKL. The V end lost 1 base, the J end lost 0 bases, and 6 bases lay between the germline ends.

The genes are TRBV15 and TRBJ1-1; D is uncertain. V was cut by 3 bases and J by 3 bases, with 20 bases left in between. Germline loops: CDR1 LNHNV, CDR2 YYDKDF (reference sequence). The CDR3 sequence is 17 residues long. In DNA form, the CDR3 reads TGTGCCACCAGCAGGCAAACAGCGGCAGCCTCCCACACTGAAGCTTTCTTT. Translated: CATSRQTAAASHTEAFF.

The V gene is TRBV7-2, the J gene TRBJ2-1, with 13 bases lining up with TRBD2. The CDR3 has 17 amino acids. V dropped 5 bases and J dropped 4; count of bases not matched to a gene: 8. Germline CDR1 is SGHTA and CDR2 is FQGNSA. DNA for the CDR3: TGTGCCAGCAGCACGGGACTAGCGGGAAGTAGTTACAATGAGCAGTTCTTC. Amino acids: CASSTGLAGSSYNEQFF. Variable domain in full (rest from reference TRBV7-2 and TRBJ2-1): GAGVSQSPSNKVTEKGKDVELRCDPISGHTALYWYRQSLGQGLEFLIYFQGNSAPDKSGLPSDRFSAERTGGSVSTLTIQRTQQEDSAVYLCASSTGLAGSSYNEQFFGPGTRLTVL.

The chain recombines TRBV13 with TRBJ1-6, with D unclear. V was trimmed by 4 bases and J by 2 bases, leaving 15 bases between them. The germline gives CDR1 PRHDT, CDR2 FYEKMQ (reference sequence). The CDR3 extends over 17 amino acids. The CDR3 loop reads CASSSRREYTYNSPLHF. The CDR3 coding sequence is TGTGCCAGCAGCTCGCGACGGGAGTATACCTATAATTCACCCCTCCACTTT.

This chain links TRBV10-3 with TRBJ2-3; 12 positions agree with TRBD2. The CDR3 loop spans 17 amino acids. CDR1 and CDR2 from the germline V gene are ENHRY and SYGVKD. The junction had 3 bases not matched to a gene; V was cut back by 2 bases and J by 0 bases. CDR3 sequence reads: CAISETSGRPSTDTQYF. The CDR3 nucleotides are TGTGCCATCAGTGAGACTAGCGGGAGGCCTAGCACAGATACGCAGTATTTT.

This chain connects TRBV7-9 to TRBJ2-7; 8 bases fit TRBD2. The germline V gene encodes CDR1 SEHNR and CDR2 FQNEAQ (reference sequence). The CDR3 runs to 15 residues. Unmatched junction bases numbered 7, after V lost 0 bases and J lost 6 bases. The CDR3 region is CASSLAQGLAGEQYF. In DNA form, the CDR3 reads TGTGCCAGCAGCTTAGCGCAAGGACTAGCAGGCGAGCAGTACTTC.

The chain couples TRBV13 to TRBJ2-7, with 11 positions matching TRBD2. Per the germline V gene, CDR1 is PRHDT and CDR2 is FYEKMQ (reference sequence). Unmatched junction bases numbered 3, after V lost 5 bases and J lost 3 bases. CDR3 size: 14 residues. This CDR3 reads CASSAGTSGYEQYF. Written as DNA, the CDR3 is TGTGCCAGCAGCGCCGGGACTAGCGGCTACGAGCAGTACTTC.

This sequence joins TRBV19 and TRBJ1-1; D call uncertain. V shed 0 bases and J shed 2 bases, with 22 bases lying between them. The CDR3 totals 19 residues. From germline, CDR1 is LNHDA and CDR2 SQIVND (reference sequence). This CDR3 is CASSIDFTAENRGNTEAFF. The CDR3 DNA reads TGTGCCAGTAGTATAGATTTTACCGCAGAAAACCGGGGAAACACTGAAGCTTTCTTT.

This chain connects TRBV7-2 to TRBJ1-2; tentatively, D is TRBD1 (5 bases). V was shortened by 5 bases and J by 0 bases, with 16 bases between the two germline ends. The CDR3 has 16 amino acids. Germline CDR1 SGHTA, CDR2 FQGNSA. The DNA for the CDR3 is TGTGCCAGCAGCCAGCCGGCAGGGTGGCCTAACTATGGCTACACCTTC. Its protein product is CASSQPAGWPNYGYTF.

The genes are TRBV7-8 and TRBJ2-7; 10 nucleotides agree with TRBD1. The junction had 10 bases not matched to a gene; V was cut back by 6 bases and J by 5 bases. The CDR3 has 15 residues. In germline, CDR1 is SGHVS, CDR2 FQNEAQ. In DNA, the CDR3 is TGTGCCAGCAGGCCCACCGGGACAGGGGTCCACGAGCAGTACTTC. It specifies CASRPTGTGVHEQYF.

The rearrangement uses TRBV4-1 and TRBJ2-4; D may be TRBD1 (6 bases). Germline V gene sequence: CDR1 MGHRA, CDR2 YSYEKL. This CDR3 spans 17 amino acids. The V end was cut by 4 bases, the J end by 1 base, with 17 bases between. The CDR3 loop reads CASSRTGTGVAKNIQYF. Here the CDR3 DNA reads TGCGCCAGCAGCCGTACAGGGACCGGGGTGGCCAAAAACATTCAGTACTTC.

The chain employs TRBV5-1 and TRBJ2-7; 10 nucleotides agree with TRBD2. Germline V gene sequence: CDR1 SGHRS, CDR2 YFSETQ. Trimming at V came to 4 bases and at J to 1 base, leaving 8 bases not matched to a gene. CDR3 length: 16 residues. This CDR3 is CASSALAGLNSYEQYF. Here the CDR3 DNA reads TGCGCCAGCAGCGCACTAGCGGGATTAAATTCCTACGAGCAGTACTTC.

The genes are TRBV19 and TRBJ1-5; 7 positions agree with TRBD1. J lost 2 bases, V lost 6 bases, and 13 bases had no gene match. Germline CDR1 and CDR2: LNHDA and SQIVND (reference sequence). The CDR3 totals 17 residues. The CDR3 DNA reads TGTGCCAGTAGGTTAACAGGGGTTGGGTGCGGCAATCAGCCCCAGCATTTT. It yields the protein CASRLTGVGCGNQPQHF.

The chain links TRBV4-3 to TRBJ1-2; 8 nucleotides match TRBD1. There are 17 residues in the CDR3. The V segment lost 0 bases and the J segment 1 base; nucleotides outside the gene matches: 7. The germline V gene has CDR1 LGHNA and CDR2 YSLEER. CDR3 sequence reads: CASSQDQGAPNNYGYTF. The CDR3 DNA reads TGCGCCAGCAGCCAAGATCAGGGGGCCCCAAATAACTATGGCTACACCTTC.

The chain joins TRBV13 to TRBJ2-5, with a weak D call TRBD1 (5 bases). The ends were cut back, 4 bases at V and 3 bases at J, with 9 bases in the middle. CDR3 length equals 13 residues. In germline, CDR1 is PRHDT, CDR2 FYEKMQ (reference sequence). In nucleotides, the CDR3 is TGTGCCAGCAGCTCGCGACAGAAAGAGACCCAGTACTTC. It encodes CASSSRQKETQYF.

The chain joins TRBV9 to TRBJ1-2; TRBD1 is a possible D gene (6 bases). V dropped 0 bases and J dropped 8 bases, with 11 bases sitting between them. The CDR3 length is 13 residues. The germline V gene has CDR1 SGDLS and CDR2 YYNGEE. CDR3 region: CASSVEGQGGYTF. CDR3 DNA sequence: TGTGCCAGCAGCGTAGAAGGGCAGGGGGGCTACACCTTC.

The chain joins TRBV19 to TRBJ1-5, with TRBD1 matching over 7 bases. With 11 bases clipped from V and 2 bases from J, the junction kept 9 bases outside the gene matches. This CDR3 has 14 residues. The germline gives CDR1 LNHDA, CDR2 SQIVND (reference sequence). In nucleotides, the CDR3 is TGTGCCGGGCCAGGGGGGAGCGGCAATCAGCCCCAGCATTTT. It translates to CAGPGGSGNQPQHF.

This clone was detected once. The chain joins TRBV19 to TRBJ2-1, with TRBD2 matching 8 bases. The V gene end was trimmed by 5 bases and the J gene end by 4 bases; junction bases not matched to a gene: 4. Germline V gene lookup returns CDR1 LNHDA and CDR2 SQIVND (reference sequence). This CDR3 contains 14 residues. The CDR3 DNA sequence: TGTGCCAGTAGTCGGGCTAGCGGGTACAATGAGCAGTTCTTC. It yields the protein CASSRASGYNEQFF.

The genes are TRBV9 and TRBJ2-1; the D gene is possibly TRBD1 (6 bases). The CDR3 is 17 amino acids. CDR1 is SGDLS and CDR2 is YYNGEE in the germline V gene. Trimming took 3 bases from V and 4 from J, leaving 20 bases between them. CDR3 protein: CASSGSITGHKYNEQFF. CDR3 DNA: TGTGCCAGCAGCGGGAGTATTACGGGACACAAATACAATGAGCAGTTCTTC.

This rearrangement joins TRBV7-2 to TRBJ2-6, with a possible D match to TRBD1 (5 bases). The CDR3 runs 18 residues. The V end lost 3 bases, the J end lost 0 bases, and 15 bases lay between the germline ends. CDR1 and CDR2 (germline): SGHTA, FQGNSA. Here the CDR3 DNA reads TGTGCCAGCAGCTTGTGGACAAATTACCCCTCTGGGGCCAACGTCCTGACTTTC. Amino acids: CASSLWTNYPSGANVLTF. The whole variable domain, remainder taken from reference TRBV7-2 and TRBJ2-6, is GAGVSQSPSNKVTEKGKDVELRCDPISGHTALYWYRQSLGQGLEFLIYFQGNSAPDKSGLPSDRFSAERTGGSVSTLTIQRTQQEDSAVYLCASSLWTNYPSGANVLTFGAGSRLTVL.